This T cell receptor beta chain comes out of a study of human T cells and chemical hapten exposure. Study-wide context: Enrolled patients were predominantly female and had alopecia areata, totalis or universalis.

Time point described: patch test 2, 6 weeks after DPC sensitization. Treatment given: therapeutic diphenylcyclopropenone sensitization with weekly scalp DPC. Via MiXCR, TCRdb re-called the RACE reads, giving one row per CDR3 protein. The sample yields 85,000 to 95,000 distinct CDR3 sequences, approximately 9.9% seen once. V was pared by 4 bases and J by 6 bases, with 12 bases of the junction left unmatched. The CDR3 runs to 18 residues. Germline CDR1 reads SGHNT; CDR2 reads YYREEE (reference sequence). This clonotype was obtained from a man aged 35 to 55 with alopecia areata. Some clones in this sample may be carry-over from other donors' samples. This chain uses TRBV5-4 with TRBJ2-2; 13 bases match TRBD2. The sequences come from whole blood, collected in connection with sensitization to the hapten diphenylcyclopropenone (DPC). This chain's CDR3 is CASSAPGLAGFSAGELFF. DNA of the CDR3: TGTGCCAGCAGCGCACCGGGACTAGCGGGATTTTCAGCCGGGGAGCTGTTTTTT.